This T cell receptor (beta chain) came from a study of blood T cell repertoires in COVID-19. This CDR3 is 14 amino acids long. Germline CDR1 MNHEY, CDR2 SVGAGI. V shed 11 bases and J 0 bases; nucleotides not matched to a gene: 4. This clone has only a few counts. The protocol was immunoSEQ multiplex PCR, while the TCRdb copy is restricted to in-frame clones and leaves out a portion. The table records about 220,000 clones, over 75% of them present only once. The sample was peripheral blood. This receptor was obtained from a man aged 35 to 55 with active or convalescent COVID-19. The rearrangement links TRBV6-5 to TRBJ1-5; 10 bases are shared with TRBD1. The CDR3 nucleotides are TGTGCCTCTGGGGACAGGGGTAGCAATCAGCCCCAGCATTTT. Translated: CASGDRGSNQPQHF.